Each of the 7 T cell receptor beta chains below was sequenced from the same sample in a study of beta chain features in type 1 diabetes. Study observations and caveats: All four CD4+ subsets of Type 1 diabetes patients contained TCRB CDR3s that were moderately but significantly shorter.

The sequenced template was cDNA made from the entire isolated RNA. Generated by immunoSEQ multiplex PCR, the TCRdb table keeps only in-frame clones and is missing some. The sample shows some 660,000 clones, about 14% of them seen only once. These receptors' antigens are unknown. The specimen sequenced was naive CD4+ T cells from blood. Every receptor here comes from a man aged 18 to 30 with type 1 diabetes.

Notes on this clone: The sample contains more than one DNA sequence encoding this CDR3. The rearrangement uses TRBV5-1 and TRBJ1-1, with a tentative D call TRBD1 (5 bases). V shed 3 bases and J shed 1 base, with 7 bases lying between them. CDR1 is SGHRS and CDR2 is YFSETQ in the germline V gene. This CDR3 comprises 13 residues. The CDR3 loop reads CASSSTGNTEAFF. For the CDR3, the DNA is TGCGCCAGCAGCTCAACAGGGAACACTGAAGCTTTCTTT.

The V and J genes are TRBV30 and TRBJ1-1; no firm D call. Germline values: CDR1 GTSNPN, CDR2 SVGIG (reference sequence). The CDR3 is 13 amino acids. V was shortened by 2 bases and J by 5 bases, with 12 bases between the two germline ends. In DNA, the CDR3 is TGTGCCTGGAGTAAGTCCCCGGGTACTGAAGCTTTCTTT. Its translation is CAWSKSPGTEAFF.

V usage is TRBV6-5 and J usage is TRBJ1-5; TRBD1 aligns across 8 bases. The V segment lost 2 bases and the J segment 7 bases; nucleotides outside the gene matches: 4. Germline V gives CDR1 MNHEY, CDR2 SVGAGI. The CDR3 length is 14 residues. The CDR3 coding sequence is TGTGCCAGCAGTTACGGACAGGGAGTACAGCCCCAGCATTTT. Translation: CASSYGQGVQPQHF.

The chain couples TRBV28 to TRBJ2-5, with D perhaps given as TRBD1 or TRBD2 (5 bases each). The germline gives CDR1 MDHEN, CDR2 SYDVKM. The CDR3 has 17 residues. The ends were cut back, 6 bases at V and 5 bases at J, with 25 bases in the middle. The CDR3 region has the DNA TGTGCCAGCAGGGGACGCGACTTTCGGGGTCTTAGGGAGACCCAGTACTTC. Encoded protein: CASRGRDFRGLRETQYF.

V usage is TRBV5-1 and J usage is TRBJ1-1; tentatively, D is TRBD1 (5 bases). Germline values: CDR1 SGHRS, CDR2 YFSETQ. V lost 4 bases and J 7 bases, leaving 23 bases between the germline ends. The CDR3 loop spans 16 amino acids. CDR3 coding DNA: TGCGCCAGCAGCCCCGGGATTATACCCGGAGGACATGAAGCTTTCTTT. It yields the protein CASSPGIIPGGHEAFF.

The V call is TRBV9, the J call TRBJ2-2, with TRBD1 matching 7 bases. Trimming took 0 bases from V and 7 from J; bases not matched to a gene: 6. The CDR3 sequence is 15 residues long. CDR1 and CDR2 from the germline V gene are SGDLS and YYNGEE. DNA of the CDR3: TGTGCCAGCAGCGTAGTCCCAGGGGGTGTCGGGGAGCTGTTTTTT. It encodes CASSVVPGGVGELFF.

The J gene is TRBJ2-3, the V gene TRBV11-2; D is ambiguous. The CDR3 extends over 13 amino acids. V was cut by 3 bases and J by 2 bases, with 6 bases left in between. Germline CDR1 reads SGHAT; CDR2 reads FQNNGV. CDR3 sequence (DNA): TGTGCCAGCAGCTTGGATTTCACAGATACGCAGTATTTT. The encoded protein is CASSLDFTDTQYF.